A selection of T cell receptor beta chains follows, all from one sample in a study of T-cell memory formation after mild COVID-19. TCRdb reprocessed the 5' RACE reads with MiXCR, giving one entry per CDR3 protein. This sample has 170,000 or so distinct CDR3 sequences, with about a third found just once. The sample consisted of PBMCs or a T cell subset sorted from them (not recorded which). Source of these receptors: an adult woman who had mild COVID-19 (a few samples of this study predate the infection). Cell type and time point are not known. CDR3s include the opening cysteine and the closing phenylalanine or tryptophan. The D gene is left open where the match is weak. Clone size is not always given. Where it is, it says once, few, many or a class for expanded clones.

d_call	cdr3_length	clone_size	j_call	v_call	cdr3_aa	cdr3_nt
.	13	.	TRBJ1-1	TRBV20-1	CSARGGRYTEAFF	TGCAGTGCTAGAGGTGGCAGGTACACTGAAGCTTTCTTT
TRBD2	16	few	TRBJ2-1	TRBV11-2	CASSLYSASGYNEQFF	TGTGCCAGCAGCTTGTATTCCGCTAGCGGATACAATGAGCAGTTCTTC
TRBD2	16	few	TRBJ2-1	TRBV6-6	CASSYSPSGRAESWFF	TGTGCCAGCAGTTACTCCCCTAGCGGGAGGGCCGAGAGTTGGTTCTTC
.	16	once	TRBJ1-6	TRBV7-9	CASSFGSGTYNSPLHF	TGTGCCAGCAGCTTCGGGTCGGGGACCTATAATTCACCCCTCCACTTT
TRBD2	17	.	TRBJ2-1	TRBV7-9	CASSLARPPGGRDEQFF	TGTGCCAGCAGCTTAGCGAGGCCCCCCGGAGGGAGGGATGAGCAGTTCTTC
.	15	.	TRBJ2-5	TRBV23-1	CASSQSIRGLETQYF	TGCGCCAGCAGTCAATCGATCCGGGGGCTGGAGACCCAGTACTTC
.	14	.	TRBJ2-7	TRBV25-1	CASSESANSYEQYF	TGTGCCAGCAGTGAGTCAGCGAACTCCTACGAGCAGTACTTC
TRBD1	13	.	TRBJ2-5	TRBV10-3	CAIRTDREETQYF	TGTGCCATCAGGACCGACAGGGAAGAGACCCAGTACTTC
.	16	.	TRBJ2-4	TRBV7-3	CASSLTTGIAKNIQYF	TGTGCCAGCAGCTTAACAACGGGGATCGCCAAAAACATTCAGTACTTC
TRBD2	16	.	TRBJ2-1	TRBV10-3	CAISAGVASGLNEQFF	TGTGCCATCAGTGCGGGTGTGGCTAGCGGACTCAATGAGCAGTTCTTC
.	16	.	TRBJ2-1	TRBV9	CASSVGSGVVYNEQFF	TGTGCCAGCAGCGTAGGCTCGGGAGTCGTGTACAATGAGCAGTTCTTC
.	18	.	TRBJ2-6	TRBV6-5	CASSRDRDTHSGANVLTF	TGTGCCAGCAGCCGCGACCGGGACACACACTCTGGGGCCAACGTCCTGACTTTC
TRBD2	14	.	TRBJ2-1	TRBV5-6	CASSPGLAGGPEFF	TGTGCCAGCAGCCCGGGGTTAGCGGGGGGGCCGGAGTTCTTC
TRBD1	13	.	TRBJ2-2	TRBV24-1	CATGQLSTGELFF	TGTGCCACGGGACAGTTATCCACCGGGGAGCTGTTTTTT
TRBD1	14	.	TRBJ1-1	TRBV20-1	CSATRQGLNTEAFF	TGCAGTGCTACCCGACAGGGACTGAACACTGAAGCTTTCTTT
.	16	.	TRBJ1-1	TRBV20-1	CSARVADGGLNTEAFF	TGCAGTGCTAGAGTAGCGGACGGGGGGCTGAACACTGAAGCTTTCTTT
.	17	.	TRBJ1-4	TRBV4-1	CASSQDSRLATNEKLFF	TGCGCCAGCAGCCAAGATTCCAGGCTTGCAACTAATGAAAAACTGTTTTTT
TRBD2	18	few	TRBJ2-3	TRBV20-1	CSARGPRGERGRTDTQYF	TGCAGTGCTAGAGGCCCCCGGGGCGAGCGGGGCCGCACAGATACGCAGTATTTT
.	13	.	TRBJ2-2	TRBV3-1	CASSQDLGGELFF	TGTGCCAGCAGCCAAGATTTGGGCGGGGAGCTGTTTTTT
.	13	few	TRBJ2-7	TRBV25-1	CASSRGIGYEQYF	TGTGCCAGCAGTCGAGGGATTGGCTACGAGCAGTACTTC
.	15	few	TRBJ2-2	TRBV5-5	CASSADGEETGELFF	TGTGCCAGCAGCGCCGACGGAGAGGAAACCGGGGAGCTGTTTTTT
TRBD1	16	.	TRBJ1-1	TRBV6-1	CASRIRDRAVRTEAFF	TGTGCCAGCAGGATCCGGGACAGGGCGGTTCGGACTGAAGCTTTCTTT
.	12	.	TRBJ1-2	TRBV5-1	CASSLNPYGYTF	TGCGCCAGCAGCTTGAATCCGTATGGCTACACCTTC
.	15	.	TRBJ2-2	TRBV2	CASSWGEANTGELFF	TGTGCCAGCAGCTGGGGAGAAGCGAACACCGGGGAGCTGTTTTTT
TRBD2	13	.	TRBJ2-7	TRBV5-1	CASKPSGGYEQYF	TGCGCCAGCAAGCCGAGCGGGGGCTACGAGCAGTACTTC
.	14	few	TRBJ1-1	TRBV5-6	CASSFRTVNTEAFF	TGTGCCAGCAGCTTCAGGACAGTGAACACTGAAGCTTTCTTT
.	13	.	TRBJ2-7	TRBV6-5	CASRRPGKYEQYF	TGTGCCAGCAGACGGCCGGGGAAGTACGAGCAGTACTTC
.	13	few	TRBJ2-1	TRBV6-2/TRBV6-3	CASSLRPRDEQFF	TGTGCCAGCAGTTTGCGCCCTCGGGATGAGCAGTTCTTC
.	12	few	TRBJ1-2	TRBV12-3/TRBV12-4	CASTPRHYGYTF	TGTGCCAGCACCCCCCGACACTATGGCTACACCTTC
.	12	few	TRBJ2-1	TRBV29-1	CSVEDPSHEQFF	TGCAGCGTTGAAGATCCTTCGCATGAGCAGTTCTTC
.	13	.	TRBJ2-1	TRBV18	CASSSLVNNEQFF	TGTGCCAGCTCATCTTTAGTTAACAATGAGCAGTTCTTC
.	15	.	TRBJ2-2	TRBV7-3	CASSPGQGSTGELFF	TGTGCCAGCAGCCCCGGTCAGGGTAGCACCGGGGAGCTGTTTTTT
.	14	few	TRBJ2-1	TRBV5-1	CASSPGTPFNEQFF	TGCGCCAGCAGCCCCGGGACCCCCTTCAATGAGCAGTTCTTC
.	12	.	TRBJ1-2	TRBV15	CATSRVEGGYTF	TGTGCCACCAGCAGAGTGGAGGGTGGCTACACCTTC
.	14	few	TRBJ2-1	TRBV18	CASSPIMNYNEQFF	TGTGCCAGCTCACCTATAATGAACTACAATGAGCAGTTCTTC
.	13	.	TRBJ2-2	TRBV24-1	CATSREVTGELFF	TGTGCCACCTCCCGGGAAGTCACCGGGGAGCTGTTTTTT
TRBD1	15	few	TRBJ1-2	TRBV12-3/TRBV12-4	CASSPPGTGNYGYTF	TGTGCCAGCAGTCCACCCGGGACAGGAAACTATGGCTACACCTTC
.	16	.	TRBJ1-2	TRBV6-5	CASTGDLNVGDYGYTF	TGTGCCAGCACCGGGGACCTCAACGTTGGGGACTATGGCTACACCTTC
TRBD1	17	few	TRBJ2-1	TRBV9	CASTPTGDRGMYNEQFF	TGTGCCAGCACCCCAACCGGGGACAGGGGGATGTACAATGAGCAGTTCTTC
.	10	.	TRBJ2-1	TRBV29-1	CSVGTNEQFF	TGCAGCGTTGGGACCAATGAGCAGTTCTTC
.	16	.	TRBJ2-1	TRBV7-2	CASSLASGASYNEQFF	TGTGCCAGCAGCTTAGCTTCAGGGGCCTCCTACAATGAGCAGTTCTTC
TRBD2	16	.	TRBJ2-3	TRBV11-2	CASSHGRGGRGDTQYF	TGTGCCAGCAGCCATGGGCGGGGCGGGAGAGGGGATACGCAGTATTTT
TRBD2	13	.	TRBJ2-7	TRBV30	CAWTLAGTYEQYF	TGTGCCTGGACACTAGCGGGAACTTACGAGCAGTACTTC
.	15	.	TRBJ2-5	TRBV6-2/TRBV6-3	CASSNLGAIGETQYF	TGTGCCAGCAGTAATCTAGGGGCGATAGGAGAGACCCAGTACTTC
TRBD1	16	few	TRBJ1-2	TRBV3-1	CASSREGAGPTDGYTF	TGTGCCAGCAGCCGAGAGGGGGCAGGGCCCACAGACGGCTACACCTTC
.	12	few	TRBJ2-5	TRBV6-5	CASSYGGETQYF	TGTGCCAGCAGTTACGGGGGAGAGACCCAGTACTTC
.	16	many	TRBJ2-4	TRBV5-1	CASSPGRTEAKNIQYF	TGCGCCAGCAGCCCGGGGAGGACAGAAGCCAAAAACATTCAGTACTTC
.	12	.	TRBJ2-5	TRBV12-3/TRBV12-4	CASSLDVRAQYF	TGTGCCAGCAGTTTAGACGTCCGGGCCCAGTACTTC
TRBD2	15	few	TRBJ2-7	TRBV9	CASSVDAGGGSEQYF	TGTGCCAGCAGCGTAGACGCGGGAGGTGGCTCCGAGCAGTACTTC
TRBD2	16	.	TRBJ2-2	TRBV7-8	CASRSEGGGRTGELFF	TGTGCCAGCAGGTCGGAAGGCGGGGGGCGGACCGGGGAGCTGTTTTTT
.	17	.	TRBJ2-1	TRBV15	CATSRDLAHSSYNEQFF	TGTGCCACCAGCAGAGATTTAGCCCATAGCTCCTACAATGAGCAGTTCTTC
.	13	.	TRBJ2-1	TRBV12-3/TRBV12-4	CASSLIGGNEQFF	TGTGCCAGCAGTTTAATCGGGGGCAATGAGCAGTTCTTC
TRBD2	18	.	TRBJ2-1	TRBV7-2	CASSRMGTSGRFYNEQFF	TGTGCCAGCAGCCGAATGGGGACTAGCGGGAGATTCTACAATGAGCAGTTCTTC